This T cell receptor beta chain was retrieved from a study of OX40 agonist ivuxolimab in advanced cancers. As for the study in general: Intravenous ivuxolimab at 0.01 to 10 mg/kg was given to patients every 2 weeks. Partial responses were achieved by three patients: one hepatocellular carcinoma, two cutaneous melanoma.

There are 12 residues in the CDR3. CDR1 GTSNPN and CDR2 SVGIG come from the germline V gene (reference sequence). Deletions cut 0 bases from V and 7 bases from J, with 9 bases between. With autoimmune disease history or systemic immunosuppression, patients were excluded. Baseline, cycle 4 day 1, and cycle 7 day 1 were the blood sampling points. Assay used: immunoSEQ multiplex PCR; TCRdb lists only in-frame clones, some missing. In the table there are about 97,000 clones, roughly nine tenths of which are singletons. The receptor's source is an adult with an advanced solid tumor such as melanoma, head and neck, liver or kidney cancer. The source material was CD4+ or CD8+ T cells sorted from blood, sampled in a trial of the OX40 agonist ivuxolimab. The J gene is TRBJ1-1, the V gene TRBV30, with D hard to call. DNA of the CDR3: TGTGCCTGGAGTGTTCAAGTTATTGAAGCTTTCTTT. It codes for CAWSVQVIEAFF.